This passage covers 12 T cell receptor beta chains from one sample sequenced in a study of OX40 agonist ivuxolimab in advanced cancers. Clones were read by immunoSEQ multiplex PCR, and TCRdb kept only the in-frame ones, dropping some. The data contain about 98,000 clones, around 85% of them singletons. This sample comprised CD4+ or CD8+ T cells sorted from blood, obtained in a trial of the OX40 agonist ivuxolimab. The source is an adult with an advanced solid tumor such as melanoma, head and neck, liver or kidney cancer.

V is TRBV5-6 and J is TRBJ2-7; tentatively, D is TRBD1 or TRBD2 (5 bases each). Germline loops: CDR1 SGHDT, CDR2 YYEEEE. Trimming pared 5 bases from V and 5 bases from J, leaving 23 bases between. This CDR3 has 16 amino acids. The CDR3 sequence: CASSWGPKINNHEQYV. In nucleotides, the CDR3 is TGTGCCAGCAGTTGGGGACCGAAAATTAACAATCACGAGCAGTACGTC.

As DNA, the CDR3 is TGCGCCAGCAGGGGGGAGAGCTCCTACGAGCAGTACGTC. Residues: CASRGESSYEQYV. This chain links TRBV5-1 with TRBJ2-7; D possibly matches TRBD1 or TRBD2 (5 bases each). This CDR3 spans 13 amino acids. Trimming removed 5 bases from V and 0 bases from J, with 9 bases in between. Germline CDR1 SGHRS, CDR2 YFSETQ.

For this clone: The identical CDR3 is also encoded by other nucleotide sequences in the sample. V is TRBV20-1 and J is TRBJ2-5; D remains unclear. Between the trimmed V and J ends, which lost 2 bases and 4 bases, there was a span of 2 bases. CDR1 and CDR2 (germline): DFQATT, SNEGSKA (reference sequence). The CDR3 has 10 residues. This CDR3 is CSARRETQYF. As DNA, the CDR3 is TGCAGTGCTAGACGAGAGACCCAGTACTTC.

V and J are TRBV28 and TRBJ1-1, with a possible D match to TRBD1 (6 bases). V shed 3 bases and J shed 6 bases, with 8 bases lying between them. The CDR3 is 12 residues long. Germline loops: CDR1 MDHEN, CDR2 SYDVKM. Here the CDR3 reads CASSFDRPEAFF. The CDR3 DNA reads TGTGCCAGCAGTTTTGACAGGCCTGAAGCTTTCTTT.

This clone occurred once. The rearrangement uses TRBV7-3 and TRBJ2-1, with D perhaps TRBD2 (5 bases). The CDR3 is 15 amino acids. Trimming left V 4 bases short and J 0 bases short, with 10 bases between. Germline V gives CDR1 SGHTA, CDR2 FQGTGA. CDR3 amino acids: CASSSEVSSYNEQFF. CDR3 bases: TGTGCCAGCAGCTCGGAGGTTAGCTCCTACAATGAGCAGTTCTTC.

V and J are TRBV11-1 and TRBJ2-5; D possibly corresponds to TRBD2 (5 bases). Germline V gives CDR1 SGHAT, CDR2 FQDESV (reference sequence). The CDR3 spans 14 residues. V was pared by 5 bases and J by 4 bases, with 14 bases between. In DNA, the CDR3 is TGTGCCAGCAGCCCCAGCGGAGGAGGAGAGACCCAGTACTTC. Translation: CASSPSGGGETQYF.

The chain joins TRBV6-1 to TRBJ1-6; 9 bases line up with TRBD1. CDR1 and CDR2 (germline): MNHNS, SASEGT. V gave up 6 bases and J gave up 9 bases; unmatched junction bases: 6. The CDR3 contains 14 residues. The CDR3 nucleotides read TGTGCCAGCAGCCCCGGGACAGGGATTTCACCCCTCCACTTT. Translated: CASSPGTGISPLHF.

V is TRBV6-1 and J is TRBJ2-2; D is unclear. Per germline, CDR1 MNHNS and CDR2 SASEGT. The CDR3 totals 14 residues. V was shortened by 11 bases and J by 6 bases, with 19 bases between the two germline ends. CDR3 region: CASRPEASAGELFF. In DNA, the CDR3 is TGTGCCTCTCGTCCGGAAGCGTCGGCCGGGGAGCTGTTTTTT.

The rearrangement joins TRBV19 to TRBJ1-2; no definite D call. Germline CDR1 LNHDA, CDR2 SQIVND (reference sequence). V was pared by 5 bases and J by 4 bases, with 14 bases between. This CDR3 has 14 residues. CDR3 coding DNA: TGTGCCAGTAGTGCCCTCTCGACCGCCTATGGCTACACCTTC. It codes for CASSALSTAYGYTF.

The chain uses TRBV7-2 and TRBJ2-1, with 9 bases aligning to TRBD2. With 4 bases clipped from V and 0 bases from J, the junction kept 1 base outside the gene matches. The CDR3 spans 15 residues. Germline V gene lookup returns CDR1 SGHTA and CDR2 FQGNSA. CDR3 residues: CASSSREGSYNEQFF. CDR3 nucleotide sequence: TGTGCCAGCAGCTCGCGGGAGGGCTCCTACAATGAGCAGTTCTTC. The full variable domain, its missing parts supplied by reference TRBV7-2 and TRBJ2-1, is GAGVSQSPSNKVTEKGKDVELRCDPISGHTALYWYRQSLGQGLEFLIYFQGNSAPDKSGLPSDRFSAERTGGSVSTLTIQRTQQEDSAVYLCASSSREGSYNEQFFGPGTRLTVL.

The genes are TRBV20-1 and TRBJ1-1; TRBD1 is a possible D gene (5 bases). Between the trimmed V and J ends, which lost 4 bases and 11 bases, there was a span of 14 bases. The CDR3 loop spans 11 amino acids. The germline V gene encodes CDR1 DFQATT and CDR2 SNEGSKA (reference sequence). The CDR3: CSAKPRERAFF. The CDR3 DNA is TGCAGTGCTAAGCCCAGGGAGAGGGCTTTCTTT.

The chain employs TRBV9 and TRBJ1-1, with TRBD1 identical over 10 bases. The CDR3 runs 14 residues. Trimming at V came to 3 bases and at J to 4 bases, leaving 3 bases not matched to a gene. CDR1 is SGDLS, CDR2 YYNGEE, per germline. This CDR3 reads CASSGGQGVTEAFF. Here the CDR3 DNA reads TGTGCCAGCAGCGGCGGACAGGGGGTCACTGAAGCTTTCTTT. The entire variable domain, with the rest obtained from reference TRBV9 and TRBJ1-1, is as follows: DSGVTQTPKHLITATGQRVTLRCSPRSGDLSVYWYQQSLDQGLQFLIQYYNGEERAKGNILERFSAQQFPDLHSELNLSSLELGDSALYFCASSGGQGVTEAFFGQGTRLTVV.